Below are 25 T cell receptor beta chains sequenced from a single sample in a study of T-cell memory formation after mild COVID-19. TCRdb used MiXCR to reprocess the 5' RACE reads, holding one entry per CDR3 protein. The sample has some 250,000 distinct CDR3 sequences, 18% seen once. The sequencing input was PBMCs or a T cell subset sorted from them (not recorded which). The receptors shown here come from a young man who had mild COVID-19 (a few samples of this study predate the infection). Cell type and time point are not known.

This clonotype appeared a few times. The V gene is TRBV4-1, the J gene TRBJ2-1, with 13 bases aligning to TRBD2. The CDR3 extends over 15 amino acids. From germline, CDR1 is MGHRA and CDR2 YSYEKL. The V gene end was trimmed by 3 bases and the J gene end by 9 bases; junction bases not matched to a gene: 5. The CDR3 bases are TGCGCCAGCAGCCATGGGACTAGCGGGGACACTGAGCAGTTCTTC. Translation: CASSHGTSGDTEQFF.

This clonotype was picked up many times. This chain uses TRBV6-2 or TRBV6-3 with TRBJ2-3; unclear D gene. The CDR3 has 11 amino acids. Trimming removed 4 bases from V and 6 bases from J, with 5 bases in between. The germline V gene encodes CDR1 MNHEY and CDR2 SVGEGT. Here the CDR3 reads CASSWPDTQYF. In nucleotides, the CDR3 is TGTGCCAGCAGTTGGCCCGATACGCAGTATTTT.

Many counts were recorded for this clonotype. This rearrangement joins TRBV3-1 to TRBJ2-1; 8 bases map to TRBD2. Germline lookup yields CDR1 LGHDT and CDR2 YNNKEL (reference sequence). Losses at the gene ends were 3 bases for V and 7 bases for J; bases not matched to a gene: 5. The CDR3 contains 14 residues. CDR3 DNA: TGTGCCAGCAGCCAGCGGGGGGCCGGGAATGAGCAGTTCTTC. It specifies CASSQRGAGNEQFF.

The gene calls are TRBV18 and TRBJ2-7, with 8 positions matching TRBD1. Germline assignment: CDR1 KGHSH and CDR2 LQKENI. The V segment lost 3 bases and the J segment 5 bases; nucleotides outside the gene matches: 3. The CDR3 is 13 amino acids. CDR3 sequence (DNA): TGTGCCAGCTCACCCCGACAGGGGCACGAGCAGTACGTC. The encoded protein is CASSPRQGHEQYV.

The sample holds a few counts of this clonotype. An end of the junction does not agree with germline; a read error may underlie this. The V gene is TRBV28, the J gene TRBJ1-2, with TRBD1 matching over 7 bases. The CDR3 contains 15 residues. Per germline, CDR1 MDHEN and CDR2 SYDVKM. The CDR3 here is CASNPGDRANYGYTF. As DNA, the CDR3 is TGCGCCAGCAATCCCGGGGACAGAGCTAACTATGGCTACACCTTC.

The CDR3 is CASSQGGLNTQYF. Written as DNA, the CDR3 is TGCGCCAGCAGCCAAGGGGGGCTAAATACGCAGTATTTT. The chain is built from TRBV4-3 and TRBJ2-3; D possibly corresponds to TRBD1 (6 bases). Germline V gene lookup returns CDR1 LGHNA and CDR2 YSLEER. The CDR3 is 13 amino acids. The V gene lost 1 base and the J gene lost 7 bases, with 9 bases spanning the gap.

The chain recombines TRBV5-1 with TRBJ2-2, with 9 bases aligning to TRBD1. With 10 bases clipped from V and 2 bases from J, the junction kept 9 bases outside the gene matches. Germline V CDR1 and CDR2: SGHRS, YFSETQ. This CDR3 comprises 15 residues. For the CDR3, the DNA is TGCGCCGCAGGACCGGGACAGGGTAACACCGGGGAGCTGTTTTTT. The encoded protein is CAAGPGQGNTGELFF.

This clonotype was counted at least ten times. This rearrangement joins TRBV5-1 to TRBJ2-1; perhaps TRBD2 as D (5 bases). The V gene lost 1 base and the J gene lost 3 bases, with 11 bases spanning the gap. CDR3 length equals 15 residues. CDR1 and CDR2 from the germline V gene are SGHRS and YFSETQ. The CDR3, as DNA: TGCGCCAGCAGCTTGACGGGGTCGAGCTACAATGAGCAGTTCTTC. Encoded protein: CASSLTGSSYNEQFF.

The rearrangement uses TRBV4-1 and TRBJ1-6, with no clear D. From germline, CDR1 is MGHRA and CDR2 YSYEKL. This CDR3 spans 16 amino acids. The V end lost 0 bases, the J end lost 9 bases, and 15 bases lay between the germline ends. DNA of the CDR3: TGCGCCAGCAGCCAAGACTCCCGGGGTGGTGTTTCACCCCTCCACTTT. It is translated as CASSQDSRGGVSPLHF.

The chain joins TRBV24-1 to TRBJ2-2; D gene uncertain. Trimming shortened V by 4 bases and J by 11 bases, and 10 bases separated the two germline ends. CDR1 KGHDR and CDR2 SFDVKD come from the germline V gene. The CDR3 contains 12 residues. This CDR3 reads CATSEGSRELFF. The CDR3 DNA sequence: TGTGCCACCAGTGAGGGTTCGCGTGAGCTGTTTTTT.

This clonotype turned up a few times. J is TRBJ2-3 and V is TRBV6-5; D uncertain. Trimming pared 7 bases from V and 3 bases from J, leaving 17 bases between. The CDR3 has 15 residues. Germline V lookup: CDR1 MNHEY, CDR2 SVGAGI. In DNA form, the CDR3 reads TGTGCCAGCAACGAAATCGCGGCCGGGACAGATACGCAGTATTTT. Translated, it gives CASNEIAAGTDTQYF.

This clonotype occurred a few times. J is TRBJ2-1 and V is TRBV9; D unclear. The CDR3 loop spans 14 amino acids. The V gene's germline CDR1 is SGDLS and CDR2 YYNGEE. V was cut by 3 bases and J by 5 bases, with 12 bases left in between. This chain's CDR3 is CASSASALNNEQFF. CDR3 in DNA: TGTGCCAGCAGCGCCTCGGCCCTCAACAATGAGCAGTTCTTC.

This clonotype has more than one count but fewer than ten. The chain is built from TRBV7-2 and TRBJ2-5; TRBD2 aligns across 7 bases. CDR3 length: 12 amino acids. CDR1 SGHTA and CDR2 FQGNSA come from the germline V gene. Germline trimming cut 5 bases from V and 5 bases from J; bases unmatched to any gene: 2. CDR3 sequence (DNA): TGTGCCAGCAGCGGGGGGGTCGAGACCCAGTACTTC. Its translation is CASSGGVETQYF. Complete variable domain (other parts from reference TRBV7-2 and TRBJ2-5): GAGVSQSPSNKVTEKGKDVELRCDPISGHTALYWYRQSLGQGLEFLIYFQGNSAPDKSGLPSDRFSAERTGGSVSTLTIQRTQQEDSAVYLCASSGGVETQYFGPGTRLLVL.

This clonotype was found a few times. V is TRBV11-2 and J is TRBJ2-3; 11 nucleotides align to TRBD1. CDR3 length equals 16 residues. CDR1 and CDR2 (germline): SGHAT, FQNNGV. V lost 5 bases and J lost 4; bases outside the gene matches: 8. CDR3 amino acids: CASSPRTGGVPDTQYF. As DNA, the CDR3 is TGTGCCAGCAGCCCTCGGACAGGGGGCGTCCCAGATACGCAGTATTTT.

In its sample, this clonotype was seen many times. This chain connects TRBV4-3 to TRBJ1-2, with D possibly TRBD1 on 6 matching bases. The CDR3 is 16 amino acids. V lost 0 bases, J lost 5 bases, and 16 bases lay in between. In germline, CDR1 is LGHNA, CDR2 YSLEER. This CDR3 is CASSQDPPGANYGYTF. DNA of the CDR3: TGCGCCAGCAGCCAAGATCCCCCGGGGGCAAATTATGGCTACACCTTC.

As DNA, the CDR3 is TGCAGCGTTGACAAAACAGACAGGGGGCGAAGTGAGCAGTTCTTC. Its protein product is CSVDKTDRGRSEQFF. The gene calls are TRBV29-1 and TRBJ2-1; 10 nucleotides agree with TRBD1. The germline CDR1 and CDR2 sequences are SQVTM and ANQGSEA. The CDR3 has 15 amino acids. With V trimmed by 3 bases and J by 9 bases, 11 bases remained unmatched.

This clonotype was counted only a few times. V is TRBV4-1 and J is TRBJ1-4; D unclear. Germline values: CDR1 MGHRA, CDR2 YSYEKL. V lost 3 bases and J 4 bases, leaving 9 bases between the germline ends. The CDR3 is 14 residues long. The CDR3 region is CASSQDDSNEKLFF. CDR3 bases: TGCGCCAGCAGCCAGGATGATAGTAATGAAAAACTGTTTTTT.

This sequence joins TRBV3-1 and TRBJ2-7, with TRBD1 identical over 8 bases. The CDR3 spans 15 residues. Per the germline V gene, CDR1 is LGHDT and CDR2 is YNNKEL (reference sequence). V gave up 5 bases and J gave up 5 bases; unmatched junction bases: 11. CDR3 amino acids: CASSAYGQGYDEQYF. CDR3 in DNA: TGTGCCAGCAGCGCCTATGGACAGGGCTATGACGAGCAGTACTTC.

The rearrangement joins TRBV25-1 to TRBJ1-6; D unresolved. This CDR3 spans 16 amino acids. In germline, CDR1 is MGHDK, CDR2 SYGVNS. The V gene lost 2 bases and the J gene lost 10 bases, with 18 bases spanning the gap. In DNA form, the CDR3 reads TGTGCCAGCAGTGAAGGTTATGTCGGCCTAGGATCACCCCTCCACTTT. Its protein is CASSEGYVGLGSPLHF.

V is TRBV2 and J is TRBJ1-3; no definite D call. The germline CDR1 and CDR2 sequences are SNHLY and FYNNEI. The CDR3 length is 12 residues. Trimming removed 6 bases from V and 4 bases from J, with 7 bases in between. CDR3 residues: CASRAGGNTIYF. Here the CDR3 DNA reads TGTGCCAGCAGGGCGGGGGGAAACACCATATATTTT.

The V gene is TRBV12-3 or TRBV12-4, the J gene TRBJ1-2; D possibly corresponds to TRBD1 (5 bases). The CDR3 extends over 13 amino acids. V lost 2 bases and J lost 4, with 8 bases in between. The CDR3 DNA follows: TGTGCCAGCAGTTTATGGCAGGGCTATGGCTACACCTTC. Encoded protein: CASSLWQGYGYTF.

This clonotype occurred a few times. The chain recombines TRBV7-2 with TRBJ1-2; unclear D gene. Trimming took 2 bases from V and 8 from J, leaving 9 bases between them. Germline V gives CDR1 SGHTA, CDR2 FQGNSA. The CDR3 totals 12 residues. DNA of the CDR3: TGTGCCAGCAGCTTACAGAGTCACGGCTACACCTTC. This codes for CASSLQSHGYTF.

This clonotype was seen a handful of times. V and J are TRBV7-3 and TRBJ2-3; 9 bases fit TRBD1. Germline CDR1 SGHTA, CDR2 FQGTGA. After removal of 5 bases from V and 3 bases from J, the junction contained 6 bases not matched to a gene. The CDR3 length is 15 residues. CDR3 DNA: TGTGCCAGCAGCCAAACGGGGACAGGGACAGATACGCAGTATTTT. This encodes CASSQTGTGTDTQYF.

This clonotype was found a few times. This rearrangement joins TRBV7-6 to TRBJ1-1; D remains ambiguous. The germline gives CDR1 SGHVS, CDR2 FNYEAQ. The CDR3 is made up of 15 amino acids. Trimming took off 1 base at V and 1 base at J, with 10 bases between the two ends. CDR3 loop: CASSLEPLGNTEAFF. CDR3 bases: TGTGCCAGCAGCTTAGAACCCCTTGGGAACACTGAAGCTTTCTTT.

In its sample, this clonotype was seen a few times. The V gene is TRBV4-3, the J gene TRBJ1-2; a possible D gene is TRBD1 (5 bases). Germline V lookup: CDR1 LGHNA, CDR2 YSLEER. The CDR3 length is 14 residues. V lost 4 bases to trimming and J lost 2 bases, with 11 bases between them. The CDR3 region is CASSRTLGNYGYTF. The DNA for the CDR3 is TGCGCCAGCAGCCGGACATTGGGAAACTATGGCTACACCTTC.